This TCR beta chain was obtained from a study of human T cells and chemical hapten exposure. Study overall: Diphenylcyclopropenone was administered weekly to the scalp of patients throughout the approximately 24-week study. Variation in per-sample TCR yields came mainly from small pooled library volume differences.

Per the original methods: The number of TCRs in each sample had a median of approximately 90,000 and spanned about 23,224 to 690,600. Via MiXCR, TCRdb re-called the RACE reads, giving one row per CDR3 protein. The V and J calls and clone size come from TCRdb's table, not from the authors' own analysis. The repertoire has some 340,000 distinct CDR3 sequences, around 7% of them found once; the top ten carry approximately 8%. This clonotype came up a few times. Regarding time point: patch test 1, 2 weeks after DPC sensitization. The treatment is: therapeutic diphenylcyclopropenone sensitization with weekly scalp DPC. Sample donors consisted of patients with alopecia, aged 18 to 70 years, who were suitable for DPC. The CDR3 has 16 amino acids. CDR1 and CDR2 (germline): SGHRS, YFSETQ. V dropped 0 bases and J dropped 5; count of bases not matched to a gene: 10.

Sample: whole blood, taken in connection with sensitization to the hapten diphenylcyclopropenone (DPC). The clonotype comes from a woman aged 18-29 years with alopecia areata. Some clones in this sample may be carry-over from other donors' samples. The chain uses TRBV5-1 and TRBJ1-1; 7 positions match TRBD1. Here the CDR3 reads CASSLAPTGLVTEAFF. The CDR3 nucleotides read TGCGCCAGCAGCTTGGCACCGACAGGGCTCGTAACTGAAGCTTTCTTT.